This record concerns one T cell receptor (beta chain) sequence. Being one base from a much bigger clone, this may be a read error. This library used approximately 370 ng RNA and molecular barcoded adaptors spanning alpha/delta and beta/gamma chains. TCRdb reprocessed the reads via MiXCR and lists one record per CDR3 protein. This table holds around 65,000 distinct CDR3 sequences, about 19% found once. This entry belongs to a study of read filtering for tumor transcriptome and immune sequencing. Study overall: By R-ISS, stages I, II and III held approximately 8, 16 and 7 patients. Whole-transcriptome libraries were prepared after DNase treatment.

The CDR3 extends over 13 amino acids. Germline lookup yields CDR1 SQVTM and CDR2 ANQGSEA. The genes are TRBV29-1 and TRBJ2-1; D ambiguous. The sequenced sample consisted of a population of CD138-negative cells sorted from bone marrow. The TCR sequence derives from a donor at least 40 years old with multiple myeloma. The CDR3 DNA follows: TGCAGCGTTGAAGACGCACTCCCTAATGCGCAGTTCTTC. It specifies CSVEDALPNAQFF.